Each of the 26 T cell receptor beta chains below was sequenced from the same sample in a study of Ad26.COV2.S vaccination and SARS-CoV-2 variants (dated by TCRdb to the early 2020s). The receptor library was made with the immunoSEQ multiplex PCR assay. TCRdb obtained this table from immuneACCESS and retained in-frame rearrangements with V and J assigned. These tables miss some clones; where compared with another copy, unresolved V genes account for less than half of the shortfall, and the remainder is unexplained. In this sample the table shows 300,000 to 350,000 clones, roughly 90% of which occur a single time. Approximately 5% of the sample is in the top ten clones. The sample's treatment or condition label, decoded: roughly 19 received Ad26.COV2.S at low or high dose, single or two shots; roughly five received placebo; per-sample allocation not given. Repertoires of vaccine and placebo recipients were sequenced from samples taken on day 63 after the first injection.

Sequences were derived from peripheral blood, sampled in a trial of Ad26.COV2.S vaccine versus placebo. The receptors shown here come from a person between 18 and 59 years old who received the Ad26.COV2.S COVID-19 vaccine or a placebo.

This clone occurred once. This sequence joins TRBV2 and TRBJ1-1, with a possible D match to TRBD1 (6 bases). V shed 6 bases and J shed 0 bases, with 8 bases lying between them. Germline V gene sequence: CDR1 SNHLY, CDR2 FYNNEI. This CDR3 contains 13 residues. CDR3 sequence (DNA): TGTGCCAGCAGAGGACAGCTGAACACTGAAGCTTTCTTT. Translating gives CASRGQLNTEAFF.

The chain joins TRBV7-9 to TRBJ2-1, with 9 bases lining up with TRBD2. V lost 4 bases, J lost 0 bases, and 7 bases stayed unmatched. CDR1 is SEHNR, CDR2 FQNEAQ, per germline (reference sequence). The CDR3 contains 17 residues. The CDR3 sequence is CASSSPLSGSSYNEQFF. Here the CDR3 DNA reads TGTGCCAGCAGCTCTCCCCTTAGCGGGAGCTCCTACAATGAGCAGTTCTTC.

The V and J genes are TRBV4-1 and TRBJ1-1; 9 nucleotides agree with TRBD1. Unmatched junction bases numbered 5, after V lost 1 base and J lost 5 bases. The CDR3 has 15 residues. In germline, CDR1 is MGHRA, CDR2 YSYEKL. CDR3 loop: CASSQVGTGRTEAFF. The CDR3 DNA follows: TGCGCCAGCAGCCAAGTAGGGACAGGGAGGACTGAAGCTTTCTTT.

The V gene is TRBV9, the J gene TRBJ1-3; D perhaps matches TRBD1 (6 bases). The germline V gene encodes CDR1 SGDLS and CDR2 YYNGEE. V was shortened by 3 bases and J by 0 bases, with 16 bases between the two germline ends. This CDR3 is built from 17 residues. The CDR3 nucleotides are TGTGCCAGCAGCGCGATCGGTGGGACACCCTCTGGAAACACCATATATTTT. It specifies CASSAIGGTPSGNTIYF.

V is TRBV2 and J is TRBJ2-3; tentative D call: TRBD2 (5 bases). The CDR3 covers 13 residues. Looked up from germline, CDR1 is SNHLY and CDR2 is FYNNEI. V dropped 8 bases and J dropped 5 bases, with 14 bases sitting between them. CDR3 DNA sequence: TGTGCCAGCGTAGTCCCGGGGAGAGATACGCAGTATTTT. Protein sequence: CASVVPGRDTQYF.

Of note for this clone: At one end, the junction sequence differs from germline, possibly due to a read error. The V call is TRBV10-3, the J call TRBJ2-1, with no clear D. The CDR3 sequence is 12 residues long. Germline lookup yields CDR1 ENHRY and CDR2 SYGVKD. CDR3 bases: TGTGCCATCGGACCCTCCCACAATGAGCAGTTCTTC. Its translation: CAIGPSHNEQFF.

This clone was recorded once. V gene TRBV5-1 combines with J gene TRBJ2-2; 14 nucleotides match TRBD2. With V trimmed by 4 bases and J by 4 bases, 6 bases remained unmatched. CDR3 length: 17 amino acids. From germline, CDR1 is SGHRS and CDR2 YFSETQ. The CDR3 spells CASSERLAGGPTGELFF. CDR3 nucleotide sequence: TGCGCCAGCAGCGAGAGACTAGCGGGAGGGCCCACCGGGGAGCTGTTTTTT.

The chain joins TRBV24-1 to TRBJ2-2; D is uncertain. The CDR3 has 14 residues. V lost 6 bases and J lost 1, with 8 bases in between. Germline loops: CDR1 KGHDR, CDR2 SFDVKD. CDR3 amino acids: CATSLSENTGELFF. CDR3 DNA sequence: TGTGCCACCAGTTTATCAGAGAACACCGGGGAGCTGTTTTTT.

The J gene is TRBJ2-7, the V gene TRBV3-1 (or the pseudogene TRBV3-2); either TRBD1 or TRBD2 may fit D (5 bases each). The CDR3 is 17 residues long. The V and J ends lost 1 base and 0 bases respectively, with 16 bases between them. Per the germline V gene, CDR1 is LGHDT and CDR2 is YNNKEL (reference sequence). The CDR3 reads CASSQGDAGRSSYEQYF. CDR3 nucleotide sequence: TGTGCCAGCAGCCAAGGGGACGCAGGCAGGAGCTCCTACGAGCAGTACTTC.

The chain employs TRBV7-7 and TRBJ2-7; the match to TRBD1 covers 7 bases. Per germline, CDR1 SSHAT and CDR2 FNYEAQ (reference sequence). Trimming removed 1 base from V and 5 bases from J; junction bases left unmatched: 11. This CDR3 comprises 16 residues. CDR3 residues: CASSLVTGCLHHEQYV. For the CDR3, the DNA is TGTGCCAGCAGCTTAGTGACAGGGTGTCTTCACCACGAGCAGTACGTC.

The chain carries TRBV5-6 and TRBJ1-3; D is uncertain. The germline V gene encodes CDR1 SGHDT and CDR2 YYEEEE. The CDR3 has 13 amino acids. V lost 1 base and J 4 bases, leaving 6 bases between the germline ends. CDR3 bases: TGTGCCAGCAGCTTGTGGGGAGGAAACACCATATATTTT. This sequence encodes CASSLWGGNTIYF.

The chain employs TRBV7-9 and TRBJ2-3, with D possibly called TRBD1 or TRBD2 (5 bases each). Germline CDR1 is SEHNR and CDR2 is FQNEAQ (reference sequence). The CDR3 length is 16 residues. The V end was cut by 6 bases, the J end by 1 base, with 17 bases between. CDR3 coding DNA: TGTGCCAGCAGATACAGCGCAGGGACCCGCACAGATACGCAGTATTTT. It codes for CASRYSAGTRTDTQYF.

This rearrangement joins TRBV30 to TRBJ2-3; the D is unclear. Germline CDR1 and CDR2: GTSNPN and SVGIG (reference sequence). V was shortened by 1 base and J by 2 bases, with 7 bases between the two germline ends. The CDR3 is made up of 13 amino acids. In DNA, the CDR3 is TGTGCCTGGAGTGATGGTTCCACAGATACGCAGTATTTT. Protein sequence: CAWSDGSTDTQYF.

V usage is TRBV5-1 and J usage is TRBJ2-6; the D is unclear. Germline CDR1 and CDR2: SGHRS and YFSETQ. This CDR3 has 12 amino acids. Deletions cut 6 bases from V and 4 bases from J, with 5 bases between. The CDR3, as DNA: TGCGCCAGCACTCCCGGGGCCAACGTCCTGACTTTC. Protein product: CASTPGANVLTF.

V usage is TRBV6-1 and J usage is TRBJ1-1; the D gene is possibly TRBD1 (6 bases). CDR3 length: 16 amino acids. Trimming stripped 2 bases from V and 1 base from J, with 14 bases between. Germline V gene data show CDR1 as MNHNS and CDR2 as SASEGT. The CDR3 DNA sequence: TGTGCCAGCAGTGAATTAGCTCAGGGGCGGAACACTGAAGCTTTCTTT. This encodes CASSELAQGRNTEAFF.

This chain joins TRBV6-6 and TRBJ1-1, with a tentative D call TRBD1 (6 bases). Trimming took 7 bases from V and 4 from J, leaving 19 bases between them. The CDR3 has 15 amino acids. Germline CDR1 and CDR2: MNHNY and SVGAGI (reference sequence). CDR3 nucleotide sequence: TGTGCCAGCACCCCCCCCGGGGGCTGGGGCACTGAAGCTTTCTTT. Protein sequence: CASTPPGGWGTEAFF.

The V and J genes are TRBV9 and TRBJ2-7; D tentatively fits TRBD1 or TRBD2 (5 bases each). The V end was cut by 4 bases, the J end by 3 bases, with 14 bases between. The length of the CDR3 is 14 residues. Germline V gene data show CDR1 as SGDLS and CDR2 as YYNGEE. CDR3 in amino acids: CASSSRDRNYEQYF. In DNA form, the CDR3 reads TGTGCCAGCAGCTCCCGGGACCGAAACTACGAGCAGTACTTC.

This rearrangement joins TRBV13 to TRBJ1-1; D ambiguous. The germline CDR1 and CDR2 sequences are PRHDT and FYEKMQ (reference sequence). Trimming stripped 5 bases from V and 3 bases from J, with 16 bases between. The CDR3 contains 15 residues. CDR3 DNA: TGTGCCAGCAGCCCTCCGGAGGGCCCCGACACTGAAGCTTTCTTT. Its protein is CASSPPEGPDTEAFF.

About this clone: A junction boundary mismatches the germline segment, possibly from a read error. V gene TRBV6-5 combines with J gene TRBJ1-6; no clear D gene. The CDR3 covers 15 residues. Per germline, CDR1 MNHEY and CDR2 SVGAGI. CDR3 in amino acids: CASSYFTADGSPLHF. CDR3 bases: TGTGCCAGCAGCTACTTCACGGCAGATGGATCACCCCTCCACTTT.

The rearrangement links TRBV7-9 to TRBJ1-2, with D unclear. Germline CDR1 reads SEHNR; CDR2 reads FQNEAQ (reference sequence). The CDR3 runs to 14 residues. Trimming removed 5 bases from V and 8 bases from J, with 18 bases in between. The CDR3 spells CASSLQHGVEGYTF. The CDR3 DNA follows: TGTGCCAGCAGCCTACAACATGGGGTAGAAGGCTACACCTTC.

CDR3 bases: TGTGCCAGCAGCAAAGGGCAGGGAGATAAAACGAACACCGGGGAGCTGTTTTTT. Its translation is CASSKGQGDKTNTGELFF. V usage is TRBV21-1 and J usage is TRBJ2-2. TRBV21-1 is listed as a pseudogene. This CDR3 contains 18 residues.

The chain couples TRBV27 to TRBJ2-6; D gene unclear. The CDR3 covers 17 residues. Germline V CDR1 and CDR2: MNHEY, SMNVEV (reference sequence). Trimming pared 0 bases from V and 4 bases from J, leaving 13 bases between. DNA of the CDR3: TGTGCCAGCAGTTTATCTTCCCCTTTTGGGGGGGCCAACGTCCTGACTTTC. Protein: CASSLSSPFGGANVLTF.

The CDR3 coding sequence is TGTGCCAGCTCACCTCCGGGGACAGGGTCGGCCGGGGAGCTGTTTTTT. Translating gives CASSPPGTGSAGELFF. V gene TRBV18 combines with J gene TRBJ2-2; 9 bases are a match to TRBD1. The CDR3 is made up of 16 amino acids. V lost 3 bases and J lost 6; bases outside the gene matches: 8. The germline V gene has CDR1 KGHSH and CDR2 LQKENI.

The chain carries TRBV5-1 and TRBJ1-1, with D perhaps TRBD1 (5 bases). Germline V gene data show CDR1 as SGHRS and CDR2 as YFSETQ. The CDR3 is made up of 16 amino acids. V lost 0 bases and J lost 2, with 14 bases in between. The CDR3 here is CASSLADTGENTEAFF. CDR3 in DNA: TGCGCCAGCAGCTTGGCCGATACAGGAGAAAACACTGAAGCTTTCTTT.

CDR3 DNA sequence: TGCGCCAGCGGGACAGGGGGTTTCGCTTTCTTT. Protein: CASGTGGFAFF. This chain links TRBV10-2 with TRBJ1-1, with 11 bases identical to TRBD1. The CDR3 consists of 11 residues. The junction had 4 bases not matched to a gene; V was cut back by 8 bases and J by 11 bases. Germline CDR1 and CDR2: WSHSY and SAAADI.

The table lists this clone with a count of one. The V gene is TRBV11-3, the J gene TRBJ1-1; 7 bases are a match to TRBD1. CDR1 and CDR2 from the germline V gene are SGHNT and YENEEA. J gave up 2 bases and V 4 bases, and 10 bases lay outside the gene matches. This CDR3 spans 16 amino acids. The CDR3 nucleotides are TGTGCCAGCAGCTCTTGGGAACAGGGGAGCAACACTGAAGCTTTCTTT. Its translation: CASSSWEQGSNTEAFF.